This TCR beta chain was obtained from a study of cytomegalovirus exposure and HLA in healthy donors. Study-level findings and limits: HLA allele associations emerged for 15,000 to 20,000 TCR beta sequences in a later analysis, at 0.05 false discovery rate. According to a later analysis, donors in an Asian-associated ancestry cluster reportedly had fewer N-insertions than the approximately 620-donor mean. Per a later analysis, HLA-associated TCR beta chains showed more clonal expansion than other, equally common TCR beta chains. In vitro data verified a few CMV-associated chains as specific for CMV antigens.

Turning to this clone: Its target is unknown.

The study ran its PCR with 60 Vbeta and 13 Jbeta primers. Here immunoSEQ multiplex PCR was the method, and the copy in TCRdb shows in-frame clones only, minus some. The sample lists roughly 130,000 clones, about 70% seen once, with over 2% in the top ten. The sequence was obtained from a middle-aged woman in good health and CMV-seropositive. The material sequenced was PBMCs.

CDR3 coding DNA: TGTGCCAGCGAGGAATTGAACACTGAAGCTTTCTTT. Translation: CASEELNTEAFF. The V and J genes are TRBV2 and TRBJ1-1; D uncertain. V was trimmed by 8 bases and J by 0 bases, leaving 7 bases between them. The CDR3 runs 12 residues. The germline gives CDR1 SNHLY, CDR2 FYNNEI.